These 10 T cell receptor beta chains were all obtained from the same sample, sequenced in a study of TIL therapy for anti-PD-1-resistant metastatic lung cancer. Time point denoted: pre-treatment sample, taken before nivolumab and TIL therapy. The immunoSEQ assay was v3. TCRdb keeps only in-frame clones here, not all; method: immunoSEQ multiplex PCR. The sample includes tens of thousands of clones, around 85% of them seen just once. The input for sequencing was blood, taken at baseline. The receptors were gathered from a person aged 25-79 years with non-small cell lung cancer.

The V and J genes are TRBV6-1 and TRBJ2-7; 11 positions match TRBD1. V lost 0 bases to trimming and J lost 3 bases; unmatched junction nucleotides: 1. Germline loops: CDR1 MNHNS, CDR2 SASEGT. This CDR3 is 15 amino acids long. The CDR3, as DNA: TGTGCCAGCAGTGAAGCTGGGACAGGGGGCTACGAGCAGTACTTC. Its translation: CASSEAGTGGYEQYF.

The chain carries TRBV13 and TRBJ1-6; 7 bases are a match to TRBD1. The CDR3 spans 14 residues. The V gene end was trimmed by 5 bases and the J gene end by 10 bases; junction bases not matched to a gene: 8. Germline V CDR1 and CDR2: PRHDT, FYEKMQ (reference sequence). The CDR3 bases are TGTGCCAGCAGCGAACGACAGGGACTATCACCCCTCCACTTT. Translating it yields CASSERQGLSPLHF. The whole variable domain, remainder taken from reference TRBV13 and TRBJ1-6, is AAGVIQSPRHLIKEKRETATLKCYPIPRHDTVYWYQQGPGQDPQFLISFYEKMQSDKGSIPDRFSAQQFSDYHSELNMSSLELGDSALYFCASSERQGLSPLHFGNGTRLTVT.

The chain joins TRBV6-6 to TRBJ1-5, with 9 bases matching TRBD1. Trimming removed 5 bases from V and 6 bases from J; junction bases left unmatched: 11. Germline CDR1 reads MNHNY; CDR2 reads SVGAGI (reference sequence). This CDR3 contains 16 residues. As DNA, the CDR3 is TGTGCCAGCAGTACCGCGACAGGGGGAGGAGGTCAGCCCCAGCATTTT. Residues: CASSTATGGGGQPQHF.

This rearrangement joins TRBV28 to TRBJ2-7, with 8 bases aligning to TRBD1. The V and J ends lost 2 bases and 4 bases, in that order; junction bases with no gene match: 10. Germline V lookup: CDR1 MDHEN, CDR2 SYDVKM. The CDR3 loop spans 16 amino acids. The CDR3 bases are TGTGCCAGCAGTTTAGGCGGACAGGGAAGTATTTACGAGCAGTACTTC. Translating gives CASSLGGQGSIYEQYF.

The V and J genes are TRBV6-6 and TRBJ1-2, with D uncertain. The V end lost 7 bases, the J end lost 1 base, and 16 bases lay between the germline ends. The length of the CDR3 is 15 residues. Germline V gene data show CDR1 as MNHNY and CDR2 as SVGAGI (reference sequence). CDR3 nucleotide sequence: TGTGCCAGCATTGTGGGCCAGGCTTTTAACTATGGCTACACCTTC. This encodes CASIVGQAFNYGYTF.

The CDR3 region is CAWSVIGQLTGLAGAPNQYF. The CDR3 DNA follows: TGTGCCTGGAGTGTTATAGGACAGCTGACCGGACTAGCGGGGGCCCCTAACCAGTACTTC. This chain uses TRBV30 with TRBJ2-5, with 13 positions matching TRBD2. CDR1 GTSNPN and CDR2 SVGIG come from the germline V gene (reference sequence). The CDR3 length is 20 residues. V trimming: 0 bases; J trimming: 10 bases; junction bases outside the gene matches: 23.

The chain combines TRBV28 with TRBJ1-3; D remains ambiguous. Between the trimmed V and J ends, which lost 4 bases and 0 bases, there was a span of 10 bases. This CDR3 spans 15 amino acids. CDR1 MDHEN and CDR2 SYDVKM come from the germline V gene. The CDR3 protein is CASSSPTISGNTIYF. DNA of the CDR3: TGTGCCAGCAGTTCCCCGACTATCTCTGGAAACACCATATATTTT.

The chain combines TRBV5-4 with TRBJ2-7; 8 bases line up with TRBD2. The CDR3 totals 15 residues. The germline V gene has CDR1 SGHNT and CDR2 YYREEE (reference sequence). The ends lost 2 bases at V and 2 bases at J; junction bases unmatched: 6. The chain's CDR3 is CASSFGRGRTYEQYF. CDR3 bases: TGTGCCAGCAGCTTCGGCCGCGGGAGGACCTACGAGCAGTACTTC.

CDR3: CASSLNPLNTEAFF. DNA of the CDR3: TGTGCCAGCAGCCTGAATCCGTTGAACACTGAAGCTTTCTTT. The rearrangement joins TRBV5-6 to TRBJ1-1; no firm D call. The length of the CDR3 is 14 residues. Trimming took off 4 bases at V and 0 bases at J, with 10 bases between the two ends. Germline CDR1 SGHDT, CDR2 YYEEEE.

Only one count was recorded for this clone. The V call is TRBV15, the J call TRBJ1-3, with 7 bases aligning to TRBD1. Germline lookup yields CDR1 LNHNV and CDR2 YYDKDF (reference sequence). V lost 6 bases, J lost 0 bases, and 5 bases stayed unmatched. The CDR3 length is 15 residues. The CDR3 spells CATRLGTDSGNTIYF. CDR3 bases: TGTGCCACCAGACTAGGGACAGACTCTGGAAACACCATATATTTT.